The 19 T cell receptor beta chains below come from one sample, sequenced in a study of blood T cell repertoires in COVID-19. Some clones are missing from TCRdb's copy, which holds only in-frame ones; the method was immunoSEQ multiplex PCR. The sample records 200,000 or so clones, 70% to 90% being singletons. Sequencing input: peripheral blood. The receptors derive from a middle-aged man with acute or convalescent COVID-19.

The chain links TRBV19 to TRBJ2-7, with TRBD2 identical over 10 bases. V lost 3 bases, J lost 3 bases, and 11 bases stayed unmatched. Germline assignment: CDR1 LNHDA and CDR2 SQIVND (reference sequence). The CDR3 is made up of 17 amino acids. CDR3 sequence: CASSILAAGTSVYEQYF. CDR3 coding DNA: TGTGCCAGTAGTATTTTGGCGGCCGGGACTAGCGTCTACGAGCAGTACTTC.

V is TRBV2 and J is TRBJ1-5; D not certain. CDR3 length: 15 amino acids. Germline V gene lookup returns CDR1 SNHLY and CDR2 FYNNEI. Deletions cut 6 bases from V and 0 bases from J, with 12 bases between. For the CDR3, the DNA is TGTGCCAGCAGGCGGGAGGACCTTAGCAATCAGCCCCAGCATTTT. Residues: CASRREDLSNQPQHF. The whole variable domain, remainder taken from reference TRBV2 and TRBJ1-5, is EPEVTQTPSHQVTQMGQEVILRCVPISNHLYFYWYRQILGQKVEFLVSFYNNEISEKSEIFDDQFSVERPDGSNFTLKIRSTKLEDSAMYFCASRREDLSNQPQHFGDGTRLSIL.

This clone was recorded only once. The chain combines TRBV7-9 with TRBJ2-7, with 9 bases fitting TRBD1. The trim removed 5 bases at V and 5 bases at J, leaving 7 bases unmatched. The V gene's germline CDR1 is SEHNR and CDR2 FQNEAQ (reference sequence). CDR3 length: 14 residues. This chain's CDR3 is CASSTGTGFNEQYF. The CDR3 DNA follows: TGTGCCAGCAGCACCGGGACAGGGTTCAACGAGCAGTACTTC.

The rearrangement joins TRBV21-1 to TRBJ1-5. TRBV21-1 is flagged as a pseudogene. This CDR3 spans 14 amino acids. CDR3 sequence reads: CASSGDRSNQPQHF. CDR3 DNA: TGTGCCAGCAGCGGAGACCGTAGCAATCAGCCCCAGCATTTT.

The chain has TRBV7-8 and TRBJ1-5; D gene ambiguous. This CDR3 contains 17 residues. Germline V gene lookup returns CDR1 SGHVS and CDR2 FQNEAQ. Trimming left V 5 bases short and J 0 bases short, with 17 bases between. The CDR3 bases are TGTGCCAGCAGCCGGAGGGCTTCAAGTCTTAGCAATCAGCCCCAGCATTTT. This sequence encodes CASSRRASSLSNQPQHF.

Only a few counts were recorded for this clone. The rearrangement joins TRBV3-1 (or the pseudogene TRBV3-2) to TRBJ2-3; D unclear. CDR1 and CDR2 (germline): LGHDT, YNNKEL (reference sequence). Trimming cost V 11 bases and J 4 bases, with 19 bases left between them. The CDR3 runs 14 residues. CDR3 nucleotides: TGTGCCGCCTCGGCAAGTAGCAGCTCAGATACGCAGTATTTT. Translated: CAASASSSSDTQYF.

This chain links TRBV7-2 with TRBJ1-4, with D perhaps TRBD1 (6 bases). This CDR3 has 14 residues. Trimming left V 7 bases short and J 0 bases short, with 9 bases between. CDR1 and CDR2 from the germline V gene are SGHTA and FQGNSA. The CDR3 loop is CASKGGATNEKLFF. The CDR3 DNA reads TGTGCCAGCAAAGGGGGGGCAACTAATGAAAAACTGTTTTTT.

The chain couples TRBV7-2 to TRBJ2-1; D is uncertain. The CDR3 spans 15 residues. The germline V gene has CDR1 SGHTA and CDR2 FQGNSA. V dropped 4 bases and J dropped 2 bases, with 12 bases sitting between them. CDR3 protein: CASSSWAEPYNEQFF. The CDR3 DNA reads as TGTGCCAGCAGCTCCTGGGCAGAACCCTACAATGAGCAGTTCTTC.

The chain uses TRBV19 and TRBJ1-5; TRBD1 might be the D (6 bases). Looked up from germline, CDR1 is LNHDA and CDR2 is SQIVND (reference sequence). The V end was cut by 5 bases, the J end by 15 bases, with 29 bases between. The CDR3 contains 16 residues. CDR3 sequence reads: CASSLISGTPRVVGHF. For the CDR3, the DNA is TGTGCCAGTAGTCTAATCTCCGGGACACCGAGGGTGGTTGGGCATTTT.

V gene TRBV18 combines with J gene TRBJ2-7, with a weak D call TRBD1 (8 bases). Germline assignment: CDR1 KGHSH and CDR2 LQKENI. The CDR3 totals 13 residues. The V and J ends lost 6 bases and 4 bases respectively, with 13 bases between them. The CDR3 coding sequence is TGTGCCAGCTCGTCACAGGGGGGGTACGAGCAGTACTTC. Its protein product is CASSSQGGYEQYF.

The chain combines TRBV2 with TRBJ2-1; D is possibly TRBD2 (6 bases). CDR1 SNHLY and CDR2 FYNNEI come from the germline V gene. Trimming cost V 1 base and J 0 bases, with 13 bases left between them. CDR3 length: 17 amino acids. The CDR3 loop reads CASSEGAGRLSYNEQFF. In nucleotides, the CDR3 is TGTGCCAGCAGTGAAGGAGCGGGCAGACTCTCCTACAATGAGCAGTTCTTC. The entire variable domain, with the rest obtained from reference TRBV2 and TRBJ2-1, is as follows: EPEVTQTPSHQVTQMGQEVILRCVPISNHLYFYWYRQILGQKVEFLVSFYNNEISEKSEIFDDQFSVERPDGSNFTLKIRSTKLEDSAMYFCASSEGAGRLSYNEQFFGPGTRLTVL.

The chain links TRBV5-4 to TRBJ2-7; 7 positions match TRBD1. The CDR3 runs 15 residues. With V trimmed by 2 bases and J by 4 bases, 9 bases remained unmatched. Germline-derived CDR1 and CDR2 are SGHNT and YYREEE (reference sequence). The CDR3 DNA follows: TGTGCCAGCAGCTTAGGGGACAGTTCTTTTTACGAGCAGTACTTC. Encoded protein: CASSLGDSSFYEQYF.

This clone was recorded only once. This chain joins TRBV5-1 and TRBJ2-3, with D uncertain. The V end lost 1 base, the J end lost 1 base, and 13 bases lay between the germline ends. The germline V gene has CDR1 SGHRS and CDR2 YFSETQ. The CDR3 is 16 residues long. The CDR3 here is CASSLSLTGGTDTQYF. The DNA for the CDR3 is TGCGCCAGCAGCTTGTCCCTCACGGGTGGCACAGATACGCAGTATTTT.

The chain couples TRBV5-1 to TRBJ1-1, with TRBD1 as a possible D gene (6 bases). V lost 4 bases and J lost 3, with 13 bases in between. There are 14 residues in the CDR3. Germline V gives CDR1 SGHRS, CDR2 YFSETQ. CDR3 protein: CASSLPGVDTEAFF. CDR3 in DNA: TGCGCCAGCAGCCTACCAGGGGTAGACACTGAAGCTTTCTTT.

J is TRBJ1-2 and V is TRBV6-5, with TRBD1 as a possible D gene (6 bases). Trimming cost V 6 bases and J 6 bases, with 17 bases left between them. Looked up from germline, CDR1 is MNHEY and CDR2 is SVGAGI. The CDR3 is 14 residues long. The CDR3: CASSARRRGDGYTF. The CDR3 bases are TGTGCCAGCAGCGCTAGGCGCAGGGGAGATGGCTACACCTTC.

In this sample, this clone turned up a few times. The rearrangement joins TRBV18 to TRBJ1-1, with a possible D match to TRBD1 (6 bases). Trimming took 3 bases from V and 3 from J, leaving 14 bases between them. This CDR3 contains 15 residues. Germline values: CDR1 KGHSH, CDR2 LQKENI. DNA for the CDR3: TGTGCCAGCTCACCCTCGGGAGGGGGTGACACTGAAGCTTTCTTT. Residues: CASSPSGGGDTEAFF. Combining the CDR3 with reference TRBV18 and TRBJ1-1 gives the whole variable domain NAGVMQNPRHLVRRRGQEARLRCSPMKGHSHVYWYRQLPEEGLKFMVYLQKENIIDESGMPKERFSAEFPKEGPSILRIQQVVRGDSAAYFCASSPSGGGDTEAFFGQGTRLTVV.

The chain uses TRBV25-1 and TRBJ1-2, with D perhaps TRBD1 (5 bases). The CDR3 is 13 amino acids. V lost 6 bases, J lost 4 bases, and 12 bases lay in between. Germline V gene lookup returns CDR1 MGHDK and CDR2 SYGVNS. The CDR3 is CASRGSGGYGYTF. As DNA, the CDR3 is TGTGCCAGCAGGGGGTCCGGGGGCTATGGCTACACCTTC.

This clone has a single count. The chain couples TRBV29-1 to TRBJ1-2; D is perhaps TRBD1 (6 bases). The CDR3 is made up of 13 amino acids. V lost 4 bases, J lost 0 bases, and 9 bases lay in between. Germline V gene sequence: CDR1 SQVTM, CDR2 ANQGSEA. The CDR3 DNA is TGCAGCGTTGCGACAGGTCCTAACTATGGCTACACCTTC. Protein product: CSVATGPNYGYTF.

The rearrangement joins TRBV30 to TRBJ1-5; D possibly corresponds to TRBD1 (6 bases). The V end was cut by 4 bases, the J end by 6 bases, with 19 bases between. Looked up from germline, CDR1 is GTSNPN and CDR2 is SVGIG (reference sequence). The CDR3 sequence is 15 residues long. As DNA, the CDR3 is TGTGCCTGGAATAACGGAGACAGGACGGGTCAGCCCCAGCATTTT. This gives the protein CAWNNGDRTGQPQHF. The variable domain in full, completed from reference TRBV30 and TRBJ1-5, reads SQTIHQWPATLVQPVGSPLSLECTVEGTSNPNLYWYRQAAGRGLQLLFYSVGIGQISSEVPQNLSASRPQDRQFILSSKKLLLSDSGFYLCAWNNGDRTGQPQHFGDGTRLSIL.